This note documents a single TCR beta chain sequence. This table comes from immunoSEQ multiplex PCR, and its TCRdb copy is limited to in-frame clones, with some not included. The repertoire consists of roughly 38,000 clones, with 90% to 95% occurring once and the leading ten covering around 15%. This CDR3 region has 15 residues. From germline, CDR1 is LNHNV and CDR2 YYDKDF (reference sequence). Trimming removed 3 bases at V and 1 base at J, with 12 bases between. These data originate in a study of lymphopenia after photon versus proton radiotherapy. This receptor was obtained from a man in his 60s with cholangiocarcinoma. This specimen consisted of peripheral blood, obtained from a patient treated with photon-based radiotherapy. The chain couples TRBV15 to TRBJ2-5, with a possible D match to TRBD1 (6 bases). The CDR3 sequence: CATSRALGGQETQYF. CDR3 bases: TGTGCCACCAGCAGGGCGCTAGGGGGCCAAGAGACCCAGTACTTC. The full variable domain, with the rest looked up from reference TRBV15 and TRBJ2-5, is DAMVIQNPRYQVTQFGKPVTLSCSQTLNHNVMYWYQQKSSQAPKLLFHYYDKDFNNEADTPDNFQSRRPNTSFCFLDIRSPGLGDTAMYLCATSRALGGQETQYFGPGTRLLVL.